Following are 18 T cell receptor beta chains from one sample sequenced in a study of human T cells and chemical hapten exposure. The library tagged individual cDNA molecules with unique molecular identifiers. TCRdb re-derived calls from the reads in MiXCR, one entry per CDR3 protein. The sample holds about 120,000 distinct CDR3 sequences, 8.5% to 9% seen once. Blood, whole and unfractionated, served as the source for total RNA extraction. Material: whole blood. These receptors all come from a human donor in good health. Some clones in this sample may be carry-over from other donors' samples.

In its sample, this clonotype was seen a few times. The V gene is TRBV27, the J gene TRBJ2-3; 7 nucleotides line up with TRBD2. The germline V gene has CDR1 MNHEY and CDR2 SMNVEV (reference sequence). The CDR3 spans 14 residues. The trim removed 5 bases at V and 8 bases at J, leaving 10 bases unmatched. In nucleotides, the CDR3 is TGTGCCAGCAGTCCCTCGACTAGCCGGGCTACGCAGTATTTT. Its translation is CASSPSTSRATQYF.

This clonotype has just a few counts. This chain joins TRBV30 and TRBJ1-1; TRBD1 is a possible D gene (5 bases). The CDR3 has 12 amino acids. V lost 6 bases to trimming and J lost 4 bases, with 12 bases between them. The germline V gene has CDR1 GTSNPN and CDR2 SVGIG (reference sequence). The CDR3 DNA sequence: TGTGCCTGTTCCAGGGATGCCACTGAAGCTTTCTTT. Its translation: CACSRDATEAFF.

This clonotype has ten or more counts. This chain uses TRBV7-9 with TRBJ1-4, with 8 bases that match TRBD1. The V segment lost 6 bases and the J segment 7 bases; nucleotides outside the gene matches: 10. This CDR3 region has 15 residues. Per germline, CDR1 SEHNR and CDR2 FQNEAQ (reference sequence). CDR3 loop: CASSAGQELSEKLFF. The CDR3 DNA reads TGTGCCAGCAGTGCGGGACAGGAACTGAGTGAAAAACTGTTTTTT.

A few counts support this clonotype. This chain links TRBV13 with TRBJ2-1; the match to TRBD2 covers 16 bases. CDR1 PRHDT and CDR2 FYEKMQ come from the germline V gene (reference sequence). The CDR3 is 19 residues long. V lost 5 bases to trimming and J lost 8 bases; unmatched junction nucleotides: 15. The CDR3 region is CASSPRSTGTSGRAYEQFF. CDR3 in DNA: TGTGCCAGCAGCCCCAGATCGACCGGGACTAGCGGGAGGGCCTATGAGCAGTTCTTC.

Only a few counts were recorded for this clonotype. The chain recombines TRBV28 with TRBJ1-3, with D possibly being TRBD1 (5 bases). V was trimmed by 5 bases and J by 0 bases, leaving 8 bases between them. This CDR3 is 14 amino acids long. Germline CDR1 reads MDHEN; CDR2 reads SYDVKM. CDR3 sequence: CASSRDGSGNTIYF. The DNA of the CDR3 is TGTGCCAGCAGTCGGGACGGCTCTGGAAACACCATATATTTT.

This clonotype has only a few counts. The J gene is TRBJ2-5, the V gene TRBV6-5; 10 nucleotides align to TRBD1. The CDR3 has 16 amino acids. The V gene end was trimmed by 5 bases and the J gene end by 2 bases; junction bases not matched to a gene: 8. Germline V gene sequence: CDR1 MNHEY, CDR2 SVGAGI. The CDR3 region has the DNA TGTGCCAGCAGTGCAAGCCGGGACAGGGGACAAGAGACCCAGTACTTC. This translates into CASSASRDRGQETQYF.

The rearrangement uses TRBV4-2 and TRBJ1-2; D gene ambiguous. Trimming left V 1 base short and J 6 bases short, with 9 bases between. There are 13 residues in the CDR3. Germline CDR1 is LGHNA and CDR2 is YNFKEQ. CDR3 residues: CASSQVSQDGYTF. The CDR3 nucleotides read TGTGCCAGCAGCCAAGTCTCTCAGGATGGCTACACCTTC.

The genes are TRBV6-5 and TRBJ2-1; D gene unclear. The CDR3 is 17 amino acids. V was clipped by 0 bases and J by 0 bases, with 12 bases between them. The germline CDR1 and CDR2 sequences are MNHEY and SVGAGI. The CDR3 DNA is TGTGCCAGCAGTTACTCGAAGGTCCTCGACTCCTACAATGAGCAGTTCTTC. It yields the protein CASSYSKVLDSYNEQFF.

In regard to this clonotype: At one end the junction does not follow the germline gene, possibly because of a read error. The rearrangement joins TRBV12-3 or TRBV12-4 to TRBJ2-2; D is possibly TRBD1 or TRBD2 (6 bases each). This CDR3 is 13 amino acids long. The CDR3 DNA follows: TGTGCCAGCAGCCCGGGGGCGGACGGGGAGCCGTTTTTT. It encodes CASSPGADGEPFF.

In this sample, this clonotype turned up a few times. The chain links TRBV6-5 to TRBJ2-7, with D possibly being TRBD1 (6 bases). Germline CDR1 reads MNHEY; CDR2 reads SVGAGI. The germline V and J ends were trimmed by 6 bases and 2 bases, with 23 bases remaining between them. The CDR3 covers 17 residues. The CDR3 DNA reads TGTGCCAGCAGGCCAAACCTTAGCCACAGGGCCCCCTACGAGCAGTACTTC. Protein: CASRPNLSHRAPYEQYF.

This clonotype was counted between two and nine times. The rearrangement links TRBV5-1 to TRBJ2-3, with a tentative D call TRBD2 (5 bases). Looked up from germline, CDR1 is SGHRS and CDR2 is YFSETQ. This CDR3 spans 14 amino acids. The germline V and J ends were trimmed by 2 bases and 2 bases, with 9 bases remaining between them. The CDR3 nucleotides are TGCGCCAGCAGCTTAGGACTTAACACAGATACGCAGTATTTT. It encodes CASSLGLNTDTQYF.

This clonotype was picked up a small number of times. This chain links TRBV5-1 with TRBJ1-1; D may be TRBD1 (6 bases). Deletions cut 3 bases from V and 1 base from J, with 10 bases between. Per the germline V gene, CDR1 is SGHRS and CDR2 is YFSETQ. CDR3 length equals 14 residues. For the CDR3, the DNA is TGCGCCAGCAGCTCCAAAGGGGGGAACACTGAAGCTTTCTTT. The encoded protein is CASSSKGGNTEAFF. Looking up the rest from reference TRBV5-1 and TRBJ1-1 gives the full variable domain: KAGVTQTPRYLIKTRGQQVTLSCSPISGHRSVSWYQQTPGQGLQFLFEYFSETQRNKGNFPGRFSGRQFSNSRSEMNVSTLELGDSALYLCASSSKGGNTEAFFGQGTRLTVV.

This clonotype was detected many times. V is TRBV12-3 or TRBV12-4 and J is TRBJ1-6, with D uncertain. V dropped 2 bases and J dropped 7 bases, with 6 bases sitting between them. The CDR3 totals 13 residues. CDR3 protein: CASSLKENSPLHF. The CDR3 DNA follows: TGTGCCAGCAGTTTAAAGGAGAATTCACCCCTCCACTTT.

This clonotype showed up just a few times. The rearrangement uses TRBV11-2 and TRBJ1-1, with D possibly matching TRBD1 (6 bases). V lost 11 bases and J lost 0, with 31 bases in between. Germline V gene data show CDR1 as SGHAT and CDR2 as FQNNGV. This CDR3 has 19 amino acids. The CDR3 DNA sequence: TGTGCCTCCCGAGGGGGGTACCACGACATAGGTGTAATGAACACTGAAGCTTTCTTT. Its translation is CASRGGYHDIGVMNTEAFF.

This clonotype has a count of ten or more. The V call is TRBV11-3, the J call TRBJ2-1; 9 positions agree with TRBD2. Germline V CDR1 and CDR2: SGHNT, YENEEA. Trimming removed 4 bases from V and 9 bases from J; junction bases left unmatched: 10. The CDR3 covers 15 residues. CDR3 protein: CASSYGSGGIREQFF. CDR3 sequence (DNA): TGTGCCAGCAGCTATGGGAGCGGGGGGATTCGTGAGCAGTTCTTC. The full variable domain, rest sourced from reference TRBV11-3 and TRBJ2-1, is EAGVVQSPRYKIIEKKQPVAFWCNPISGHNTLYWYLQNLGQGPELLIRYENEEAVDDSQLPKDRFSAERLKGVDSTLKIQPAELGDSAVYLCASSYGSGGIREQFFGPGTRLTVL.

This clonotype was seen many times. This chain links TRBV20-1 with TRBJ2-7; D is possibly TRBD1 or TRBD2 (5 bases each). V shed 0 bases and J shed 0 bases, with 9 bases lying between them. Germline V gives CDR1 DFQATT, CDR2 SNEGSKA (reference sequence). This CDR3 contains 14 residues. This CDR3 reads CSARDGGSSYEQYF. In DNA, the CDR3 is TGCAGTGCTAGAGATGGGGGTAGCTCCTACGAGCAGTACTTC.

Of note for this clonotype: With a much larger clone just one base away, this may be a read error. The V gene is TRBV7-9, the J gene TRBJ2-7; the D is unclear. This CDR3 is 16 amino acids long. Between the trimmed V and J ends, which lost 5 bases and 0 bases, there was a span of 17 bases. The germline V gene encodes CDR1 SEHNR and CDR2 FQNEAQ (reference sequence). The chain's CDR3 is CASSPHSEKTSYEQYF. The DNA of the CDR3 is TGTGCCAGCAGCCCGCACTCAGAGAAGACCTCCTACGAGCAGTACTTC.

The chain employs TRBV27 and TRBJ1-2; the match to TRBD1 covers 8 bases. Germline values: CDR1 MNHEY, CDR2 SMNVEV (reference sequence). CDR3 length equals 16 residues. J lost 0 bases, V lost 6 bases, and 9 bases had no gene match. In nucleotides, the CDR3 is TGTGCCAGCAGCCCGAGTCAGGGGGCGACTAACTATGGCTACACCTTC. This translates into CASSPSQGATNYGYTF.